A single count supports the clone carrying this T cell receptor (beta chain). This sample is part of a study of blood T cell repertoires in COVID-19. Clones were read by immunoSEQ multiplex PCR, and TCRdb kept only the in-frame ones, dropping some. This table holds approximately 200,000 clones, roughly 82% found once. The ends lost 1 base at V and 6 bases at J; junction bases unmatched: 6. This CDR3 comprises 15 residues. Germline CDR1 LGHNA, CDR2 YSLEER. The sequenced material came from PBMCs or T cells enriched from blood (not recorded which). The chain recombines TRBV4-3 with TRBJ1-1; 9 positions agree with TRBD1. This TCR came from a man aged 35 to 55 who had recovered from COVID-19. The CDR3 region has the DNA TGCGCCAGCAGCCAAGCGGGACAGGGAGACGCTGAAGCTTTCTTT. It specifies CASSQAGQGDAEAFF.